This entry lists 30 T cell receptor beta chains sequenced from one sample in a study of blood T cell repertoires in COVID-19. This table comes from immunoSEQ multiplex PCR, and its TCRdb copy is limited to in-frame clones, with some not included. This sample yields roughly 32,000 clones, of which more than 70% are seen a single time; around 15% belongs to the top ten. The sequenced sample consisted of peripheral blood. Every receptor here comes from an older man with active or convalescent COVID-19.

This clone was detected only once. The V gene is TRBV19, the J gene TRBJ2-2; possibly TRBD1 for D (6 bases). The CDR3 loop spans 16 amino acids. CDR1 is LNHDA, CDR2 SQIVND, per germline (reference sequence). Trimming took 5 bases from V and 1 from J, leaving 14 bases between them. The CDR3 protein is CASSDRQVLNTGELFF. The CDR3 DNA reads as TGTGCCAGTAGTGATCGACAGGTTCTGAACACCGGGGAGCTGTTTTTT.

The chain is built from TRBV29-1 and TRBJ2-1, with D maybe TRBD2 (5 bases). V lost 3 bases to trimming and J lost 0 bases, with 12 bases between them. This CDR3 is 15 amino acids long. Germline V gene data show CDR1 as SQVTM and CDR2 as ANQGSEA. Here the CDR3 reads CSVEGGSSSYNEQFF. CDR3 bases: TGCAGCGTTGAGGGCGGGTCAAGCTCCTACAATGAGCAGTTCTTC.

This clone appeared once. This chain joins TRBV19 and TRBJ2-7; TRBD1 aligns across 8 bases. This CDR3 contains 15 residues. The ends lost 5 bases at V and 1 base at J; junction bases unmatched: 7. Germline-derived CDR1 and CDR2 are LNHDA and SQIVND (reference sequence). CDR3 protein: CASSEGTGLSYEQYF. CDR3 bases: TGTGCCAGTAGTGAGGGGACAGGCCTATCCTACGAGCAGTACTTC.

The CDR3 bases are TGTGCCAGTAGTATAGCGAGAAATGAGCAGTTCTTC. It codes for CASSIARNEQFF. This sequence joins TRBV19 and TRBJ2-1; D is unresolved. V was shortened by 1 base and J by 7 bases, with 5 bases between the two germline ends. The CDR3 length is 12 residues. Germline CDR1 reads LNHDA; CDR2 reads SQIVND (reference sequence).

The CDR3 is CSVEMDSNTEAFF. The DNA of the CDR3 is TGCAGCGTTGAAATGGACAGCAACACTGAAGCTTTCTTT. V and J are TRBV29-1 and TRBJ1-1, with TRBD1 as a possible D gene (6 bases). This CDR3 is built from 13 residues. CDR1 is SQVTM, CDR2 ANQGSEA, per germline. The V end was cut by 2 bases, the J end by 2 bases, with 9 bases between.

The chain combines TRBV13 with TRBJ2-7; no definite D call. Germline CDR1 reads PRHDT; CDR2 reads FYEKMQ (reference sequence). The CDR3 runs to 13 residues. The ends were cut back, 1 base at V and 2 bases at J, with 6 bases in the middle. CDR3 sequence: CASSLVSTYEQYF. The DNA for the CDR3 is TGTGCCAGCAGCTTAGTGTCAACCTACGAGCAGTACTTC.

CDR3 loop: CASSPGVTSDEQFF. For the CDR3, the DNA is TGTGCCAGCAGCCCAGGGGTCACTAGCGATGAGCAGTTCTTC. V is TRBV5-4 and J is TRBJ2-1; TRBD2 might be the D (7 bases). The CDR3 has 14 amino acids. Trimming took 4 bases from V and 8 from J, leaving 16 bases between them. Germline CDR1 reads SGHNT; CDR2 reads YYREEE (reference sequence).

The V call is TRBV3-1 (or the pseudogene TRBV3-2), the J call TRBJ2-4; TRBD1 is a possible D gene (6 bases). V was cut by 0 bases and J by 9 bases, with 12 bases left in between. The length of the CDR3 is 14 residues. CDR1 is LGHDT, CDR2 YNNKEL, per germline (reference sequence). Here the CDR3 DNA reads TGTGCCAGCAGCCAAGAAAACAGGGTGGGCATTCAGTACTTC. Protein sequence: CASSQENRVGIQYF.

The V gene is TRBV10-1, the J gene TRBJ2-7, with D unresolved. CDR1 and CDR2 from the germline V gene are WNHNN and SYGVQD (reference sequence). This CDR3 comprises 13 residues. V lost 6 bases, J lost 6 bases, and 15 bases lay in between. The CDR3 DNA sequence: TGCGCCAGCAGGGAAAGGAGAGACTCCGAGCAGTACTTC. Its translation is CASRERRDSEQYF.

The chain carries TRBV28 and TRBJ2-1, with D unresolved. This CDR3 contains 11 residues. The V gene lost 6 bases and the J gene lost 13 bases, with 13 bases spanning the gap. CDR1 MDHEN and CDR2 SYDVKM come from the germline V gene. CDR3: CASSVGFYQFF. CDR3 in DNA: TGTGCCAGCAGCGTCGGGTTTTATCAGTTCTTC.

As DNA, the CDR3 is TGTGCCAGCAGCCGGACAGGGGGTCCGGGGGAGCAGTACTTC. Its protein product is CASSRTGGPGEQYF. The rearrangement joins TRBV27 to TRBJ2-7; 10 bases agree with TRBD1. The germline gives CDR1 MNHEY, CDR2 SMNVEV (reference sequence). The CDR3 is 14 amino acids. Trimming removed 6 bases from V and 7 bases from J; junction bases left unmatched: 9.

The DNA for the CDR3 is TGTGCCAGCAGTCGTAGCTACGAGCAGTACTTC. Its translation is CASSRSYEQYF. The chain recombines TRBV6-2 or TRBV6-3 with TRBJ2-7; D uncertain. Germline lookup yields CDR1 MNHEY and CDR2 SVGEGT. The V and J ends lost 5 bases and 3 bases respectively, with 5 bases between them. The CDR3 consists of 11 residues.

The chain employs TRBV29-1 and TRBJ2-1; TRBD1 is a possible D gene (6 bases). Germline V gene sequence: CDR1 SQVTM, CDR2 ANQGSEA. The V and J ends lost 6 bases and 6 bases respectively, with 18 bases between them. The CDR3 runs to 14 residues. Written as DNA, the CDR3 is TGCAGCGTCGTTACTAAAGACAGGCCCAATGAGCAGTTCTTC. Its protein is CSVVTKDRPNEQFF.

The gene calls are TRBV28 and TRBJ1-5, with 7 bases matching TRBD1. Germline V lookup: CDR1 MDHEN, CDR2 SYDVKM. V gave up 6 bases and J gave up 0 bases; unmatched junction bases: 2. The CDR3 runs 14 residues. The CDR3 region is CASRRDSSNQPQHF. The CDR3 DNA is TGTGCCAGCAGACGGGACAGTAGCAATCAGCCCCAGCATTTT.

The chain joins TRBV7-9 to TRBJ1-1; D is possibly TRBD1 (5 bases). V lost 5 bases and J lost 4, with 17 bases in between. Germline V gene lookup returns CDR1 SEHNR and CDR2 FQNEAQ (reference sequence). The CDR3 spans 15 residues. CDR3 sequence (DNA): TGTGCCAGCAGCCCCCAGGGCGGCGTGGGCACTGAAGCTTTCTTT. It codes for CASSPQGGVGTEAFF.

The sample holds one count of this clone. This chain uses TRBV5-8 with TRBJ1-5; D possibly corresponds to TRBD1 (5 bases). The CDR3 has 14 residues. Germline CDR1 and CDR2: SGHTS and YDEGEE. Trimming removed 4 bases at V and 5 bases at J, with 13 bases between. The CDR3 coding sequence is TGTGCCAGCAGCAACCAGGGTTTTGATCAGCCCCAGCATTTT. Translating it yields CASSNQGFDQPQHF.

This clone came up a few times. This sequence joins TRBV4-3 and TRBJ2-7; 11 nucleotides align to TRBD2. V lost 2 bases to trimming and J lost 3 bases; unmatched junction nucleotides: 3. This CDR3 region has 15 residues. Germline assignment: CDR1 LGHNA and CDR2 YSLEER. The CDR3 DNA follows: TGCGCCAGCAGCCAATGGACTAGCGGGTTCTACGAGCAGTACTTC. Protein: CASSQWTSGFYEQYF.

Only a few counts were recorded for this clone. The V gene is TRBV6-2 or TRBV6-3, the J gene TRBJ1-1; D possibly corresponds to TRBD1 (6 bases). CDR1 is MNHEY, CDR2 SVGEGT, per germline. The CDR3 is 12 residues long. The V and J ends lost 6 bases and 6 bases respectively, with 11 bases between them. CDR3 residues: CASSFTGSEAFF. The CDR3 nucleotides are TGTGCCAGCAGCTTCACAGGGTCTGAAGCTTTCTTT.

The chain is built from TRBV24-1 and TRBJ1-5, with a tentative D call TRBD1 (6 bases). Trimming shortened V by 5 bases and J by 2 bases, and 15 bases separated the two germline ends. The germline CDR1 and CDR2 sequences are KGHDR and SFDVKD. The CDR3 contains 16 residues. CDR3 nucleotide sequence: TGTGCCACCAGTGGGAGAGCAGGGGCGGGCAATCAGCCCCAGCATTTT. Its protein product is CATSGRAGAGNQPQHF.

This chain joins TRBV11-3 and TRBJ2-1; 8 bases line up with TRBD1. The V gene end was trimmed by 5 bases and the J gene end by 9 bases; junction bases not matched to a gene: 9. Germline values: CDR1 SGHNT, CDR2 YENEEA. The CDR3 runs to 14 residues. For the CDR3, the DNA is TGTGCCAGCAGCCGAATCACAGGGGGTAGTGAGCAGTTCTTC. Translated: CASSRITGGSEQFF.

The chain recombines TRBV5-8 with TRBJ2-2; 7 nucleotides line up with TRBD2. Germline CDR1 SGHTS, CDR2 YDEGEE. This CDR3 region has 14 residues. V trimming: 0 bases; J trimming: 6 bases; junction bases outside the gene matches: 2. The CDR3 loop reads CASSLVREAGELFF. CDR3 bases: TGTGCCAGCAGCTTGGTCCGGGAGGCCGGGGAGCTGTTTTTT.

The rearrangement joins TRBV5-1 to TRBJ2-5; possibly TRBD1 for D (5 bases). The V gene lost 1 base and the J gene lost 2 bases, with 12 bases spanning the gap. The CDR3 runs to 15 residues. Germline V lookup: CDR1 SGHRS, CDR2 YFSETQ. The chain's CDR3 is CASSLSAGQQETQYF. CDR3 sequence (DNA): TGCGCCAGCAGCTTGTCGGCAGGGCAACAAGAGACCCAGTACTTC.

The rearrangement uses TRBV20-1 and TRBJ2-3; D possibly corresponds to TRBD2 (5 bases). Germline V gene data show CDR1 as DFQATT and CDR2 as SNEGSKA (reference sequence). The CDR3 has 11 amino acids. V was pared by 6 bases and J by 8 bases, with 12 bases between. The CDR3 DNA reads as TGCAGTGCCCTCGTAGCGAGTACGCAGTATTTT. It encodes CSALVASTQYF.

The chain joins TRBV19 to TRBJ2-2; 15 nucleotides align to TRBD2. CDR3 length: 17 amino acids. Trimming cost V 6 bases and J 3 bases; bases outside gene matches: 5. CDR1 LNHDA and CDR2 SQIVND come from the germline V gene (reference sequence). CDR3 amino acids: CASSGLAGGTYTGELFF. Here the CDR3 DNA reads TGTGCCAGTAGCGGACTAGCGGGAGGGACGTACACCGGGGAGCTGTTTTTT.

The chain carries TRBV18 and TRBJ2-2; D unclear. Trimming took 2 bases from V and 3 from J, leaving 4 bases between them. From germline, CDR1 is KGHSH and CDR2 LQKENI. The CDR3 loop spans 13 amino acids. The CDR3 DNA reads TGTGCCAGCTCACCATTCGACACCGGGGAGCTGTTTTTT. It specifies CASSPFDTGELFF.

This clone was counted a few times. The chain is built from TRBV24-1 and TRBJ2-1; tentatively, D is TRBD2 (5 bases). The germline V gene encodes CDR1 KGHDR and CDR2 SFDVKD. The CDR3 runs 15 residues. Trimming pared 2 bases from V and 2 bases from J, leaving 9 bases between. CDR3 nucleotide sequence: TGTGCCACCAGTGATTCGAGAGGGACCTACAATGAGCAGTTCTTC. Translation: CATSDSRGTYNEQFF.

V usage is TRBV7-3 and J usage is TRBJ1-1, with 9 bases identical to TRBD1. CDR1 is SGHTA, CDR2 FQGTGA, per germline. Losses at the gene ends were 2 bases for V and 1 base for J; bases not matched to a gene: 8. This CDR3 contains 17 residues. CDR3 amino acids: CASSLVPPGQGNTEAFF. The CDR3 nucleotides read TGTGCCAGCAGCTTAGTCCCTCCGGGACAGGGGAACACTGAAGCTTTCTTT.

This rearrangement joins TRBV23-1 to TRBJ1-5, with a weak D call TRBD1 (5 bases). TRBV23-1 is marked as an open reading frame, function uncertain. V lost 3 bases and J 2 bases, leaving 14 bases between the germline ends. This CDR3 has 16 residues. The CDR3 sequence is CASSQVDSQRNQPQHF. The CDR3 nucleotides read TGCGCCAGCAGTCAGGTTGACAGCCAGCGCAATCAGCCCCAGCATTTT.

The rearrangement uses TRBV5-1 and TRBJ2-1, with 11 bases identical to TRBD2. Trimming at V came to 1 base and at J to 3 bases, leaving 3 bases not matched to a gene. In germline, CDR1 is SGHRS, CDR2 YFSETQ. This CDR3 has 16 residues. The CDR3 sequence is CASSLFGTSGYNEQFF. The DNA of the CDR3 is TGCGCCAGCAGCTTGTTTGGGACTAGCGGCTACAATGAGCAGTTCTTC. Filled out from reference TRBV5-1 and TRBJ2-1, the complete variable domain reads KAGVTQTPRYLIKTRGQQVTLSCSPISGHRSVSWYQQTPGQGLQFLFEYFSETQRNKGNFPGRFSGRQFSNSRSEMNVSTLELGDSALYLCASSLFGTSGYNEQFFGPGTRLTVL.

V gene TRBV27 combines with J gene TRBJ1-2; no clear D gene. Trimming shortened V by 4 bases and J by 4 bases, and 13 bases separated the two germline ends. This CDR3 has 14 amino acids. Germline-derived CDR1 and CDR2 are MNHEY and SMNVEV (reference sequence). The CDR3 reads CASSYRGQLYGYTF. The CDR3 DNA reads as TGTGCCAGCAGTTACCGCGGCCAGCTCTATGGCTACACCTTC.